This T cell receptor beta chain emerged from a study of T cell changes during pregnancy in multiple sclerosis. This table comes from immunoSEQ multiplex PCR, and its TCRdb copy is limited to in-frame clones, with some not included. The sample lists over 90,000 clones, 90% occurring once. The sequence was obtained from a female donor in good health, enrolled as a control in a pregnancy study. The source material was peripheral blood, sampled in the second trimester of pregnancy.

DNA of the CDR3: TGTGCCATCAAAACTAGCGGGAGCACAGATACGCAGTATTTT. It specifies CAIKTSGSTDTQYF. This chain joins TRBV10-3 and TRBJ2-3; the match to TRBD2 covers 9 bases. The CDR3 contains 14 residues. CDR1 is ENHRY, CDR2 SYGVKD, per germline. Trimming at V came to 7 bases and at J to 0 bases, leaving 2 bases not matched to a gene.